Following are 9 T cell receptor beta chains from one sample sequenced in a study of blood T cells in healthy people across ages. Primed by a sample-barcoded 5' primer and a J-beta primer mix, a second PCR proceeded for roughly 6 to 12 cycles. Each CDR3 protein gets one entry after TCRdb re-called the 5' RACE reads with MiXCR. In the table there are under 850,000 distinct CDR3 sequences, 30% to 45% of which are singletons. The sample consisted of blood. The receptors shown here come from a young man in good health.

In DNA, the CDR3 is TGCAGCGTTGAAGGTGGGACGACAGGGGCCAACGTCCTGACTTTC. This translates into CSVEGGTTGANVLTF. The chain couples TRBV29-1 to TRBJ2-6; D assignment may be TRBD1 or TRBD2 (5 bases each). From germline, CDR1 is SQVTM and CDR2 ANQGSEA. Trimming removed 1 base at V and 4 bases at J, with 11 bases between. The CDR3 runs to 15 residues. The variable domain in full, completed from reference TRBV29-1 and TRBJ2-6, reads SAVISQKPSRDICQRGTSLTIQCQVDSQVTMMFWYRQQPGQSLTLIATANQGSEATYESGFVIDKFPISRPNLTFSTLTVSNMSPEDSSIYLCSVEGGTTGANVLTFGAGSRLTVL.

The CDR3 bases are TGTGCCAGCAGCTTGACCGGGACAGTCCACGAGCAGTACTTC. It yields the protein CASSLTGTVHEQYF. J is TRBJ2-7 and V is TRBV7-9; 7 nucleotides agree with TRBD1. The CDR3 runs 14 residues. Germline assignment: CDR1 SEHNR and CDR2 FQNEAQ (reference sequence). V was clipped by 3 bases and J by 5 bases; unmatched bases: 7.

The chain joins TRBV12-3 or TRBV12-4 to TRBJ2-6; maybe TRBD1 (6 bases). Trimming removed 8 bases from V and 2 bases from J, with 10 bases in between. This CDR3 has 14 residues. CDR3 DNA sequence: TGTGCCAGCCACACAGGGCCTGGGGCCAACGTCCTGACTTTC. Its protein is CASHTGPGANVLTF.

The V and J genes are TRBV4-1 and TRBJ2-1, with no clear D. TRBJ2-7 matches the DNA end more closely, so the J call is doubtful. Germline values: CDR1 MGHRA, CDR2 YSYEKL. The CDR3 length is 16 residues. The CDR3: CASSQEGSSSYNEQYF. The CDR3 DNA reads as TGCGCCAGCAGCCAAGAGGGAAGTAGCTCCTACAATGAGCAGTACTTC.

This clonotype was counted only a few times. The rearrangement uses TRBV6-6 and TRBJ1-2; 9 bases map to TRBD1. CDR1 MNHNY and CDR2 SVGAGI come from the germline V gene (reference sequence). CDR3 size: 14 residues. V lost 6 bases to trimming and J lost 4 bases; unmatched junction nucleotides: 6. CDR3 region: CASRPVDRGYGYTF. The CDR3, as DNA: TGTGCCAGCAGACCCGTGGACAGGGGCTATGGCTACACCTTC.

This clonotype was seen repeatedly, ten times or more. The chain uses TRBV6-2 or TRBV6-3 and TRBJ2-7; D is undetermined. CDR1 MNHEY and CDR2 SVGEGT come from the germline V gene. The CDR3 loop spans 13 amino acids. Trimming removed 2 bases at V and 2 bases at J, with 7 bases between. The CDR3 DNA reads TGTGCCAGCAGTTACGTGGCAGCCTACGAGCAGTACTTC. It specifies CASSYVAAYEQYF.

The CDR3 DNA is TGTGCCAGCAGCCAAATATCGAACACTGAAGCTTTCTTT. It is translated as CASSQISNTEAFF. This sequence joins TRBV7-2 and TRBJ1-1; no firm D call. In germline, CDR1 is SGHTA, CDR2 FQGNSA. The ends were cut back, 5 bases at V and 1 base at J, with 8 bases in the middle. This CDR3 region has 13 residues.

J is TRBJ1-2 and V is TRBV7-9; 8 positions agree with TRBD1. V shed 7 bases and J 4 bases; nucleotides not matched to a gene: 5. From germline, CDR1 is SEHNR and CDR2 FQNEAQ (reference sequence). The CDR3 runs to 13 residues. The chain's CDR3 is CASTPDRAYGYTF. In DNA form, the CDR3 reads TGTGCCAGCACTCCGGACAGGGCCTATGGCTACACCTTC. Full variable domain (outside the CDR3, taken from reference TRBV7-9 and TRBJ1-2): DTGVSQNPRHKITKRGQNVTFRCDPISEHNRLYWYRQTLGQGPEFLTYFQNEAQLEKSRLLSDRFSAERPKGSFSTLEIQRTEQGDSAMYLCASTPDRAYGYTFGSGTRLTVV.

This clonotype was seen only once. The chain recombines TRBV4-1 with TRBJ2-1; D unresolved. The V end was cut by 0 bases, the J end by 9 bases, with 9 bases between. CDR3 length equals 13 residues. Per the germline V gene, CDR1 is MGHRA and CDR2 is YSYEKL. This chain's CDR3 is CASSQEIVGEQFF. The CDR3, as DNA: TGCGCCAGCAGCCAAGAAATTGTTGGTGAGCAGTTCTTC.